Shown below are 23 T cell receptor beta chains from a single sample sequenced in a study of blood T cell repertoires in COVID-19. Clones were sequenced by immunoSEQ multiplex PCR, and TCRdb holds only the in-frame ones, with some missing. The data show 100,000 to 150,000 clones, 70% to 90% seen once. The sequenced sample consisted of peripheral blood. The receptors originated from a human donor in a cohort sampled during active COVID-19.

The J gene is TRBJ2-4, the V gene TRBV6-6; D is ambiguous. Germline assignment: CDR1 MNHNY and CDR2 SVGAGI (reference sequence). The V and J ends lost 0 bases and 2 bases respectively, with 8 bases between them. The length of the CDR3 is 15 residues. CDR3: CASSYSSDTKNIQYF. CDR3 DNA: TGTGCCAGCAGTTACTCATCCGACACCAAAAACATTCAGTACTTC.

This clone was found once. This chain links TRBV28 with TRBJ1-5; TRBD1 aligns across 8 bases. The CDR3 totals 14 residues. V was clipped by 2 bases and J by 6 bases; unmatched bases: 3. Per the germline V gene, CDR1 is MDHEN and CDR2 is SYDVKM. CDR3 nucleotide sequence: TGTGCCAGCAGTTTAGGACAGGGTGTTCAGCCCCAGCATTTT. This codes for CASSLGQGVQPQHF. Based on the CDR3 plus reference TRBV28 and TRBJ1-5, the full variable domain is DVKVTQSSRYLVKRTGEKVFLECVQDMDHENMFWYRQDPGLGLRLIYFSYDVKMKEKGDIPEGYSVSREKKERFSLILESASTNQTSMYLCASSLGQGVQPQHFGDGTRLSIL.

J is TRBJ2-7 and V is TRBV13; D is possibly TRBD1 (6 bases). The V end was cut by 5 bases, the J end by 8 bases, with 13 bases between. Germline V gene sequence: CDR1 PRHDT, CDR2 FYEKMQ (reference sequence). The CDR3 is made up of 12 amino acids. CDR3 residues: CASSQDRHKQYF. DNA for the CDR3: TGTGCCAGCAGCCAAGACAGGCATAAGCAGTACTTC.

The chain is built from TRBV2 and TRBJ2-3; TRBD1 aligns across 7 bases. Germline V gene data show CDR1 as SNHLY and CDR2 as FYNNEI. Trimming removed 6 bases from V and 0 bases from J; junction bases left unmatched: 3. This CDR3 spans 14 amino acids. CDR3 coding DNA: TGTGCCAGCAGAGAGGGGGCCAGCACAGATACGCAGTATTTT. Amino acids: CASREGASTDTQYF. The whole variable domain, filled in from reference TRBV2 and TRBJ2-3, reads EPEVTQTPSHQVTQMGQEVILRCVPISNHLYFYWYRQILGQKVEFLVSFYNNEISEKSEIFDDQFSVERPDGSNFTLKIRSTKLEDSAMYFCASREGASTDTQYFGPGTRLTVL.

This sequence joins TRBV5-5 and TRBJ1-4, with TRBD1 identical over 10 bases. Germline V gene sequence: CDR1 SGHKS, CDR2 YYEKEE (reference sequence). The CDR3 sequence is 18 residues long. The V and J ends lost 2 bases and 6 bases, in that order; junction bases with no gene match: 13. For the CDR3, the DNA is TGTGCCAGCAGCTTTCGGATTCAACCGGGACAGGGGTATGAAAAACTGTTTTTT. Protein sequence: CASSFRIQPGQGYEKLFF. The full variable domain, with the rest looked up from reference TRBV5-5 and TRBJ1-4, is DAGVTQSPTHLIKTRGQQVTLRCSPISGHKSVSWYQQVLGQGPQFIFQYYEKEERGRGNFPDRFSARQFPNYSSELNVNALLLGDSALYLCASSFRIQPGQGYEKLFFGSGTQLSVL.

A single count supports this clone. The V and J genes are TRBV28 and TRBJ1-5, with 9 bases fitting TRBD1. Germline V gene lookup returns CDR1 MDHEN and CDR2 SYDVKM. Trimming removed 6 bases from V and 4 bases from J; junction bases left unmatched: 7. The CDR3 length is 15 residues. The CDR3 protein is CASRLQGAQNQPQHF. CDR3 DNA: TGTGCCAGCAGGCTACAGGGGGCGCAAAATCAGCCCCAGCATTTT. The full variable domain, rest sourced from reference TRBV28 and TRBJ1-5, is DVKVTQSSRYLVKRTGEKVFLECVQDMDHENMFWYRQDPGLGLRLIYFSYDVKMKEKGDIPEGYSVSREKKERFSLILESASTNQTSMYLCASRLQGAQNQPQHFGDGTRLSIL.

This clone was observed once. This chain links TRBV30 with TRBJ2-7, with TRBD1 as a possible D gene (5 bases). V was shortened by 8 bases and J by 2 bases, with 10 bases between the two germline ends. The germline CDR1 and CDR2 sequences are GTSNPN and SVGIG (reference sequence). The CDR3 is 11 residues long. The CDR3 DNA reads TGTGCCGCAAGCAGGGCCTACGAGCAGTACTTC. It translates to CAASRAYEQYF.

This clone has a single count. The chain uses TRBV6-5 and TRBJ2-4; 8 bases map to TRBD2. The germline gives CDR1 MNHEY, CDR2 SVGAGI. The CDR3 is 15 residues long. V gave up 8 bases and J gave up 4 bases; unmatched junction bases: 10. The CDR3 sequence is CASWRAGGRKNIQYF. The CDR3 region has the DNA TGTGCCAGCTGGAGGGCGGGGGGACGTAAAAACATTCAGTACTTC.

The chain combines TRBV6-2 or TRBV6-3 with TRBJ1-5; D unclear. Deletions cut 2 bases from V and 3 bases from J, with 8 bases between. The CDR3 has 14 residues. In germline, CDR1 is MNHEY, CDR2 SVGEGT. The CDR3, as DNA: TGTGCCAGCAGTTACCTGGACTCCAATCAGCCCCAGCATTTT. Translating it yields CASSYLDSNQPQHF.

This clone was recorded only once. The chain couples TRBV19 to TRBJ2-1; D is possibly TRBD2 (6 bases). Germline V gives CDR1 LNHDA, CDR2 SQIVND (reference sequence). V shed 3 bases and J shed 8 bases, with 14 bases lying between them. The CDR3 is 14 residues long. CDR3 nucleotides: TGTGCCAGTAGTATCTTAGGCAGGGAGGATGAGCAGTTCTTC. Translating it yields CASSILGREDEQFF.

This clone was recorded once. The J gene is TRBJ2-1, the V gene TRBV4-1; no reliable D call. Trimming pared 0 bases from V and 1 base from J, leaving 13 bases between. There are 17 residues in the CDR3. Germline assignment: CDR1 MGHRA and CDR2 YSYEKL. CDR3 in DNA: TGCGCCAGCAGCCAAGATAGTGTTCAGGCATCCTACAATGAGCAGTTCTTC. Protein: CASSQDSVQASYNEQFF.

Comments on this clone: Just one base apart from a much larger clone, this may be a read error. This CDR3 is also generated by other DNA sequences in the sample. This chain connects TRBV7-9 to TRBJ1-5; D not resolved. The CDR3 covers 12 residues. Germline CDR1 reads SEHNR; CDR2 reads FQNEAQ (reference sequence). With 6 bases removed from V and 2 bases from J, the gap between germline ends came to 5 bases. The CDR3, as DNA: TGTGCCAGCAGTTCGGGCAATCAGCCCCAGCATTTT. Its protein is CASSSGNQPQHF. Complete variable domain (other parts from reference TRBV7-9 and TRBJ1-5): DTGVSQNPRHKITKRGQNVTFRCDPISEHNRLYWYRQTLGQGPEFLTYFQNEAQLEKSRLLSDRFSAERPKGSFSTLEIQRTEQGDSAMYLCASSSGNQPQHFGDGTRLSIL.

J is TRBJ2-7 and V is TRBV28; the D is unclear. The germline V and J ends were trimmed by 5 bases and 9 bases, with 11 bases remaining between them. Looked up from germline, CDR1 is MDHEN and CDR2 is SYDVKM. The CDR3 totals 11 residues. The CDR3 reads CASSTSEWQYF. DNA of the CDR3: TGTGCCAGCAGTACCTCGGAGTGGCAGTACTTC.

The rearrangement links TRBV7-9 to TRBJ2-3; 10 bases agree with TRBD1. The germline V gene encodes CDR1 SEHNR and CDR2 FQNEAQ (reference sequence). The CDR3 consists of 15 residues. Trimming took 1 base from V and 4 from J; bases not matched to a gene: 2. The chain's CDR3 is CASSLGTGGPDTQYF. CDR3 DNA sequence: TGTGCCAGCAGCTTAGGGACAGGGGGACCAGATACGCAGTATTTT. Filled out from reference TRBV7-9 and TRBJ2-3, the complete variable domain reads DTGVSQNPRHKITKRGQNVTFRCDPISEHNRLYWYRQTLGQGPEFLTYFQNEAQLEKSRLLSDRFSAERPKGSFSTLEIQRTEQGDSAMYLCASSLGTGGPDTQYFGPGTRLTVL.

This clone was counted many times. The chain is built from TRBV7-5 and TRBJ1-3; TRBD1 was called by the table and not checked on the DNA. TRBV7-5 is deemed a pseudogene. The CDR3 covers 14 residues. The CDR3: CARSLTGLGNTIYF. The CDR3 nucleotides are TGTGCCAGAAGCTTAACAGGGCTTGGAAACACCATATATTTT.

The rearrangement joins TRBV5-6 to TRBJ2-2; D is unclear. The CDR3 is 13 residues long. V lost 0 bases and J lost 3, with 3 bases in between. CDR1 is SGHDT and CDR2 is YYEEEE in the germline V gene. In nucleotides, the CDR3 is TGTGCCAGCAGCTTGGTCGACACCGGGGAGCTGTTTTTT. This gives the protein CASSLVDTGELFF.

The J gene is TRBJ2-3, the V gene TRBV27, with D tentatively TRBD1 (7 bases). CDR1 and CDR2 from the germline V gene are MNHEY and SMNVEV (reference sequence). Trimming removed 0 bases from V and 6 bases from J, with 13 bases in between. The CDR3 contains 15 residues. CDR3 loop: CASSLSGRGVDTQYF. CDR3 bases: TGTGCCAGCAGTTTATCGGGCAGGGGGGTGGATACGCAGTATTTT.

In the case of this clone: An end of the junction does not agree with germline; a read error may underlie this. The chain links TRBV27 to TRBJ2-4, with a weak D call TRBD1 (6 bases). This CDR3 is built from 13 residues. Germline values: CDR1 MNHEY, CDR2 SMNVEV (reference sequence). The CDR3 spells CTSGIPDRNIQYF. DNA of the CDR3: TGTACCAGCGGCATACCGGACAGAAACATTCAGTACTTC.

DNA of the CDR3: TGTGCCAGCTCCCCTCTCGAGGGTGCAACTAATGAAAAACTGTTTTTT. It yields the protein CASSPLEGATNEKLFF. This chain joins TRBV11-3 and TRBJ1-4; D remains ambiguous. Deletions cut 8 bases from V and 0 bases from J, with 16 bases between. The CDR3 has 16 amino acids. Germline CDR1 and CDR2: SGHNT and YENEEA.

The chain uses TRBV19 and TRBJ2-5; 7 nucleotides match TRBD1. The CDR3 has 15 amino acids. With 2 bases clipped from V and 1 base from J, the junction kept 4 bases outside the gene matches. Looked up from germline, CDR1 is LNHDA and CDR2 is SQIVND (reference sequence). The CDR3 nucleotides read TGTGCCAGTAGTATATCTCAGGGGGTCCAAGAGACCCAGTACTTC. This gives the protein CASSISQGVQETQYF. The full variable domain, in which reference TRBV19 and TRBJ2-5 provide the parts outside the CDR3, is DGGITQSPKYLFRKEGQNVTLSCEQNLNHDAMYWYRQDPGQGLRLIYYSQIVNDFQKGDIAEGYSVSREKKESFPLTVTSAQKNPTAFYLCASSISQGVQETQYFGPGTRLLVL.

The CDR3 loop reads CATSIRGVANEKLFF. The CDR3 coding sequence is TGTGCCACCAGCATCAGGGGTGTTGCTAATGAAAAACTGTTTTTT. V usage is TRBV15 and J usage is TRBJ1-4; the D gene is possibly TRBD1 (6 bases). The germline V and J ends were trimmed by 4 bases and 3 bases, with 12 bases remaining between them. This CDR3 has 15 residues. The germline CDR1 and CDR2 sequences are LNHNV and YYDKDF (reference sequence). Complete variable domain (other parts from reference TRBV15 and TRBJ1-4): DAMVIQNPRYQVTQFGKPVTLSCSQTLNHNVMYWYQQKSSQAPKLLFHYYDKDFNNEADTPDNFQSRRPNTSFCFLDIRSPGLGDTAMYLCATSIRGVANEKLFFGSGTQLSVL.

The chain employs TRBV9 and TRBJ2-5; 8 nucleotides line up with TRBD2. Losses at the gene ends were 0 bases for V and 6 bases for J; bases not matched to a gene: 16. Germline-derived CDR1 and CDR2 are SGDLS and YYNGEE. CDR3 length: 18 amino acids. The CDR3 coding sequence is TGTGCCAGCAGCGTAGGGTTGGCGGGGGGACCAGTCGGCAAGACCCAGTACTTC. Encoded protein: CASSVGLAGGPVGKTQYF. Complete variable domain (other parts from reference TRBV9 and TRBJ2-5): DSGVTQTPKHLITATGQRVTLRCSPRSGDLSVYWYQQSLDQGLQFLIQYYNGEERAKGNILERFSAQQFPDLHSELNLSSLELGDSALYFCASSVGLAGGPVGKTQYFGPGTRLLVL.

The chain is built from TRBV18 and TRBJ2-1; TRBD2 is a possible D gene (7 bases). This CDR3 contains 14 residues. Trimming removed 4 bases from V and 6 bases from J, with 13 bases in between. Germline values: CDR1 KGHSH, CDR2 LQKENI. The CDR3 protein is CASSLSRGRNEQFF. The CDR3 DNA is TGTGCCAGCTCACTATCGCGGGGGCGCAATGAGCAGTTCTTC.